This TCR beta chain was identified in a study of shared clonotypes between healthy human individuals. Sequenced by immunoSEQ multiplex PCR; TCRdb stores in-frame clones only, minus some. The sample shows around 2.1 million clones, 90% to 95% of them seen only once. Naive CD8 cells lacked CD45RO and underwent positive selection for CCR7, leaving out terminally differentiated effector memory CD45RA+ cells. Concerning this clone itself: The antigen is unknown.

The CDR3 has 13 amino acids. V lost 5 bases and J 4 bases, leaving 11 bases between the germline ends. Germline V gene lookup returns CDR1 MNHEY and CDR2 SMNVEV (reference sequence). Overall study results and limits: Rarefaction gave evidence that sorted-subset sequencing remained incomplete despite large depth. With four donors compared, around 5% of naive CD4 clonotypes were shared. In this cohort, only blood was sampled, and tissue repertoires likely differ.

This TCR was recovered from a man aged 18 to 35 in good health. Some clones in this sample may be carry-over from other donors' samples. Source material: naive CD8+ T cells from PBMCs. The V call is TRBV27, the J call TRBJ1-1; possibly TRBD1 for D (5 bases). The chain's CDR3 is CASSLRAGTEAFF. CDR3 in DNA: TGTGCCAGCAGTCTCAGGGCGGGCACTGAAGCTTTCTTT.